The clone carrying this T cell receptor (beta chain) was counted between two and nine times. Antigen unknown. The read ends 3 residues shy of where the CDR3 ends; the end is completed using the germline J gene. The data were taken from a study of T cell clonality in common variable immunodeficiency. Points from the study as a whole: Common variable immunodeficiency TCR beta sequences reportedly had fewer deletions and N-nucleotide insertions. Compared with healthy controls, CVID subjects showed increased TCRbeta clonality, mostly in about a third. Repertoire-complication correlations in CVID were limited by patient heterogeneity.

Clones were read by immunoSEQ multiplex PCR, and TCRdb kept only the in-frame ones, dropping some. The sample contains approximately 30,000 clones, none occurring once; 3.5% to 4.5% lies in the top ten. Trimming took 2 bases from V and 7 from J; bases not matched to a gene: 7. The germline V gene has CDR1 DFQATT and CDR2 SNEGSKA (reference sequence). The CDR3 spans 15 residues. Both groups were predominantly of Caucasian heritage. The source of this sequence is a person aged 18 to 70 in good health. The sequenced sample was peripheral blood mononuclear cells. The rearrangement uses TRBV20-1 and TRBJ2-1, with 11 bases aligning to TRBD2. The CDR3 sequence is CSARHTSGRGNEQFF. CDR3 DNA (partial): TGCAGTGCTAGACATACTAGCGGGAGAGGGAATGAG.